These 25 T cell receptor beta chains were all obtained from the same sample, sequenced in a study of CD4 T cells in relation to SARS-CoV-2 and coronaviruses. The unexposed donors gave CD4+ T cells in 2011-2018, prior to COVID-19. After roughly ten days of culture, CD4+ T cells were isolated. What these receptors recognize is not known. Produced via immunoSEQ multiplex PCR; TCRdb's table is partial and in-frame only. The sample contains 20,000 to 25,000 clones, just under 75% of which appear only once. Sample: CD4+ T cells from PBMCs, cultured in vitro. These receptors were collected from a human donor in good health.

The chain joins TRBV19 to TRBJ2-7, with 9 positions matching TRBD1. This CDR3 spans 14 amino acids. The V gene end was trimmed by 4 bases and the J gene end by 5 bases; junction bases not matched to a gene: 6. Germline lookup yields CDR1 LNHDA and CDR2 SQIVND (reference sequence). CDR3: CASSRLGTGHEQYF. The CDR3, as DNA: TGTGCCAGTAGTAGACTCGGGACAGGGCACGAGCAGTACTTC.

The gene calls are TRBV30 and TRBJ1-4, with a weak D call TRBD1 (6 bases). CDR1 is GTSNPN, CDR2 SVGIG, per germline (reference sequence). The germline V and J ends were trimmed by 2 bases and 8 bases, with 18 bases remaining between them. The CDR3 consists of 15 residues. CDR3 sequence: CAWSTPQGRGEKLFF. In nucleotides, the CDR3 is TGTGCCTGGAGTACTCCGCAGGGGCGGGGGGAAAAACTGTTTTTT.

This clone was seen a handful of times. The V call is TRBV2, the J call TRBJ1-4, with a weak D call TRBD1 (5 bases). The CDR3 has 12 residues. V shed 7 bases and J shed 7 bases, with 10 bases lying between them. Per germline, CDR1 SNHLY and CDR2 FYNNEI. CDR3 in DNA: TGTGCCAGCACAGGGTTGGGTGAAAAACTGTTTTTT. Protein product: CASTGLGEKLFF.

The V call is TRBV18, the J call TRBJ2-2; tentatively, D is TRBD1 or TRBD2 (5 bases each). V was trimmed by 3 bases and J by 0 bases, leaving 11 bases between them. The CDR3 runs 16 residues. The germline gives CDR1 KGHSH, CDR2 LQKENI. The CDR3 sequence: CASSPAGTTNTGELFF. CDR3 coding DNA: TGTGCCAGCTCACCCGCCGGGACGACGAACACCGGGGAGCTGTTTTTT.

Note on this clone: Additional DNA sequences in this sample encode the identical CDR3. The chain employs TRBV12-3 or TRBV12-4 and TRBJ2-3; no definite D call. V lost 6 bases, J lost 1 base, and 2 bases lay in between. The CDR3 sequence is 11 residues long. The CDR3 nucleotides read TGTGCCAGCAGACGCACAGATACGCAGTATTTT. Its translation: CASRRTDTQYF.

The V and J genes are TRBV3-1 (or the pseudogene TRBV3-2) and TRBJ1-1; no clear D gene. Germline V lookup: CDR1 LGHDT, CDR2 YNNKEL (reference sequence). The V gene lost 4 bases and the J gene lost 7 bases, with 13 bases spanning the gap. The CDR3 runs to 13 residues. The CDR3 protein is CASSRLDTDEAFF. CDR3 nucleotides: TGTGCCAGCAGCCGACTCGACACGGATGAAGCTTTCTTT.

The chain links TRBV6-5 to TRBJ1-5, with 7 bases that match TRBD1. This CDR3 contains 14 residues. Germline V gene sequence: CDR1 MNHEY, CDR2 SVGAGI. J gave up 2 bases and V 11 bases, and 9 bases lay outside the gene matches. CDR3 region: CALEGALGNQPQHF. Written as DNA, the CDR3 is TGTGCCCTTGAGGGGGCTTTAGGCAATCAGCCCCAGCATTTT.

The rearrangement uses TRBV11-2 and TRBJ2-1; TRBD1 might be the D (5 bases). The CDR3 spans 15 residues. With 0 bases removed from V and 5 bases from J, the gap between germline ends came to 11 bases. Germline V lookup: CDR1 SGHAT, CDR2 FQNNGV. In nucleotides, the CDR3 is TGTGCCAGCAGCTTAGACGGCAGGGATGACAATGAGCAGTTCTTC. As protein: CASSLDGRDDNEQFF.

The chain uses TRBV6-5 and TRBJ2-1; the D gene is possibly TRBD1 (5 bases). The CDR3 is 16 amino acids. From germline, CDR1 is MNHEY and CDR2 SVGAGI. The V end was cut by 4 bases, the J end by 0 bases, with 13 bases between. The CDR3, as DNA: TGTGCCAGCAGTTCCCCAGGGCTAGGCTCCTACAATGAGCAGTTCTTC. Translating it yields CASSSPGLGSYNEQFF.

This chain connects TRBV7-2 to TRBJ2-6, with 8 positions matching TRBD2. The J segment lost 0 bases and the V segment lost 1 base, leaving 2 bases of the junction unmatched. The CDR3 has 17 amino acids. CDR1 is SGHTA and CDR2 is FQGNSA in the germline V gene. The CDR3 loop is CASSLGGGISGANVLTF. In nucleotides, the CDR3 is TGTGCCAGCAGCTTAGGCGGGGGGATCTCTGGGGCCAACGTCCTGACTTTC.

The rearrangement joins TRBV19 to TRBJ2-2; TRBD2 matches at 8 bases. CDR1 LNHDA and CDR2 SQIVND come from the germline V gene (reference sequence). V lost 6 bases and J lost 2; bases outside the gene matches: 5. The CDR3 is made up of 15 amino acids. The CDR3 is CASSQTSANTGELFF. CDR3 nucleotides: TGTGCCAGTAGCCAGACTAGCGCAAACACCGGGGAGCTGTTTTTT.

The rearrangement joins TRBV6-5 to TRBJ2-2; D is ambiguous. Germline V gene sequence: CDR1 MNHEY, CDR2 SVGAGI. V lost 0 bases, J lost 5 bases, and 7 bases lay in between. The length of the CDR3 is 14 residues. CDR3: CASSYSGLTGELFF. The CDR3 coding sequence is TGTGCCAGCAGTTACTCGGGATTAACCGGGGAGCTGTTTTTT.

The rearrangement joins TRBV7-9 to TRBJ2-2; 9 bases match TRBD1. CDR1 is SEHNR, CDR2 FQNEAQ, per germline (reference sequence). This CDR3 is built from 16 residues. J was trimmed by 4 bases and V by 8 bases; bases with no gene match: 11. The CDR3 region is CASPETRTGVTGELFF. Written as DNA, the CDR3 is TGTGCCAGCCCCGAGACCCGGACAGGGGTCACCGGGGAGCTGTTTTTT.

J is TRBJ2-4 and V is TRBV9; 7 nucleotides line up with TRBD2. Germline V gene data show CDR1 as SGDLS and CDR2 as YYNGEE. Germline trimming cut 4 bases from V and 9 bases from J; bases unmatched to any gene: 7. The CDR3 totals 13 residues. The CDR3 region is CASSSRDYSIQYF. In DNA form, the CDR3 reads TGTGCCAGCAGCTCCCGGGACTATAGCATTCAGTACTTC. The full variable domain, rest sourced from reference TRBV9 and TRBJ2-4, is DSGVTQTPKHLITATGQRVTLRCSPRSGDLSVYWYQQSLDQGLQFLIQYYNGEERAKGNILERFSAQQFPDLHSELNLSSLELGDSALYFCASSSRDYSIQYFGAGTRLSVL.

The chain uses TRBV2 and TRBJ1-1; 10 bases match TRBD1. V shed 4 bases, J shed 1 base, and the junction held 3 bases outside the gene matches. CDR1 and CDR2 (germline): SNHLY, FYNNEI. This CDR3 contains 15 residues. CDR3 region: CASSVGQGPNTEAFF. The CDR3 region has the DNA TGTGCCAGCAGTGTGGGACAGGGGCCGAACACTGAAGCTTTCTTT.

The J gene is TRBJ2-1, the V gene TRBV10-3; no firm D call. The CDR3 runs to 14 residues. The germline V gene has CDR1 ENHRY and CDR2 SYGVKD. The V end was cut by 0 bases, the J end by 3 bases, with 6 bases between. CDR3 coding DNA: TGTGCCATCAGTGAGTCGCCCAGCTACAATGAGCAGTTCTTC. Protein sequence: CAISESPSYNEQFF.

V is TRBV9 and J is TRBJ2-1; 7 bases agree with TRBD1. J was trimmed by 2 bases and V by 2 bases; bases with no gene match: 4. The germline CDR1 and CDR2 sequences are SGDLS and YYNGEE. The CDR3 is made up of 15 amino acids. DNA of the CDR3: TGTGCCAGCAGCGTGTCCGGGACAGCCTACAATGAGCAGTTCTTC. It encodes CASSVSGTAYNEQFF.

This sequence joins TRBV27 and TRBJ2-1; D might be TRBD2 (5 bases). Germline assignment: CDR1 MNHEY and CDR2 SMNVEV (reference sequence). Trimming took 5 bases from V and 8 from J, leaving 19 bases between them. CDR3 length: 15 amino acids. The CDR3 nucleotides are TGTGCCAGCAGTCCCTCCGTGGTGTCGAGGGATGAGCAGTTCTTC. Translation gives CASSPSVVSRDEQFF.

This chain links TRBV12-3 or TRBV12-4 with TRBJ1-5; no clear D gene. This CDR3 is 13 amino acids long. Trimming left V 2 bases short and J 0 bases short, with 2 bases between. The CDR3 loop reads CASSLSSNQPQHF. The CDR3 DNA follows: TGTGCCAGCAGTTTAAGTAGCAATCAGCCCCAGCATTTT.

The CDR3: CASSLGGTTYEQYF. The CDR3 bases are TGTGCCAGCAGCTTGGGTGGCACCACCTACGAGCAGTACTTC. This chain uses TRBV5-4 with TRBJ2-7; no firm D call. Trimming removed 0 bases from V and 2 bases from J, with 9 bases in between. The CDR3 length is 14 residues. Germline CDR1 and CDR2: SGHNT and YYREEE (reference sequence).

In the case of this clone: Compared with germline, one end of the junction differs, possibly owing to a read error. The chain recombines TRBV30 with TRBJ1-3; D not resolved. CDR1 and CDR2 (germline): GTSNPN, SVGIG (reference sequence). The CDR3 runs to 13 residues. CDR3 residues: CAWSVRYGDTIYF. CDR3 DNA: TGTGCCTGGAGTGTTAGGTATGGAGACACCATATATTTT.

This clone occurred once. This chain joins TRBV10-3 and TRBJ1-1; D not resolved. CDR1 and CDR2 (germline): ENHRY, SYGVKD. Trimming removed 8 bases at V and 2 bases at J, with 6 bases between. The CDR3 length is 11 residues. The CDR3 is CAIGSNTEAFF. In nucleotides, the CDR3 is TGTGCCATCGGCAGTAACACTGAAGCTTTCTTT.

The rearrangement links TRBV14 to TRBJ1-1; unclear D gene. Trimming took 2 bases from V and 3 from J, leaving 7 bases between them. Per the germline V gene, CDR1 is SGHDN and CDR2 is FVKESK. This CDR3 is 13 amino acids long. In DNA form, the CDR3 reads TGTGCCAGCAGCCAATGGAAAGACACTGAAGCTTTCTTT. The encoded protein is CASSQWKDTEAFF.

The chain couples TRBV3-1 (or the pseudogene TRBV3-2) to TRBJ2-1, with D perhaps TRBD2 (6 bases). V was clipped by 1 base and J by 4 bases, with 14 bases between them. In germline, CDR1 is LGHDT, CDR2 YNNKEL (reference sequence). This CDR3 has 16 amino acids. CDR3 nucleotide sequence: TGTGCCAGCAGCCAAGCAAAATTGACTAGTTACAATGAGCAGTTCTTC. This translates into CASSQAKLTSYNEQFF.

The V gene is TRBV3-1 (or the pseudogene TRBV3-2), the J gene TRBJ2-7; D unclear. Germline V gene data show CDR1 as LGHDT and CDR2 as YNNKEL (reference sequence). This CDR3 has 13 amino acids. Trimming left V 4 bases short and J 5 bases short, with 12 bases between. This CDR3 is CASSPSQSNEQYF. The DNA for the CDR3 is TGTGCCAGCAGCCCCAGTCAGTCTAACGAGCAGTACTTC.